These 15 T cell receptor beta chains were all obtained from the same sample, sequenced in a study of blood T cell repertoires in COVID-19. The repertoire was sequenced with immunoSEQ multiplex PCR; TCRdb's copy has only in-frame clones and lacks some. The data hold tens of thousands of clones, with approximately 74% observed a single time. Sequenced input: peripheral blood. The receptors originated from a man between 65 and 80 years old with COVID-19, enrolled during active disease.

The chain uses TRBV24-1 and TRBJ1-5, with TRBD1 matching over 11 bases. The J segment lost 4 bases and the V segment lost 3 bases, leaving 4 bases of the junction unmatched. The CDR3 is 16 residues long. The germline V gene encodes CDR1 KGHDR and CDR2 SFDVKD. CDR3 region: CATSDTGTGGNQPQHF. The DNA of the CDR3 is TGTGCCACCAGTGATACCGGGACAGGGGGAAATCAGCCCCAGCATTTT.

The rearrangement links TRBV9 to TRBJ2-4, with D perhaps matching TRBD1 (5 bases). Germline V gene data show CDR1 as SGDLS and CDR2 as YYNGEE. The CDR3 sequence is 16 residues long. Trimming cost V 5 bases and J 5 bases, with 20 bases left between them. CDR3 bases: TGTGCCAGCAGTGCTGATGCAGGGCACTTTGAAAACATTCAGTACTTC. It yields the protein CASSADAGHFENIQYF. Full variable domain (outside the CDR3, taken from reference TRBV9 and TRBJ2-4): DSGVTQTPKHLITATGQRVTLRCSPRSGDLSVYWYQQSLDQGLQFLIQYYNGEERAKGNILERFSAQQFPDLHSELNLSSLELGDSALYFCASSADAGHFENIQYFGAGTRLSVL.

The chain uses TRBV27 and TRBJ1-1, with D uncertain. CDR1 is MNHEY and CDR2 is SMNVEV in the germline V gene (reference sequence). The CDR3 runs to 13 residues. The V and J ends lost 4 bases and 4 bases respectively, with 10 bases between them. Here the CDR3 reads CASSSLDLTEAFF. The CDR3 DNA reads as TGTGCCAGCAGTTCGCTAGACCTCACTGAAGCTTTCTTT.

This chain uses TRBV5-5 with TRBJ1-3, with 7 bases lining up with TRBD1. CDR3 length: 15 amino acids. Germline loops: CDR1 SGHKS, CDR2 YYEKEE (reference sequence). V was pared by 1 base and J by 5 bases, with 6 bases of the junction left unmatched. CDR3 in DNA: TGTGCCAGCAGCTTGAAGCAGGGGGATCGAAACACCATATATTTT. This codes for CASSLKQGDRNTIYF.

The CDR3 DNA follows: TGTGCCAGCAGCAAAGTAGAACATTCGGGACAGGGGCCCTACGAGCAGTACTTC. Its protein product is CASSKVEHSGQGPYEQYF. The chain uses TRBV21-1 and TRBJ2-7; the DNA was not compared with TRBD1, the D call given in the table. TRBV21-1 is a documented pseudogene. The CDR3 is 18 amino acids.

A note on this clone: The same CDR3 can be traced to other DNA sequences in this sample. This chain connects TRBV28 to TRBJ1-5; TRBD1 agrees at 9 bases. The CDR3 consists of 15 residues. The V gene's germline CDR1 is MDHEN and CDR2 SYDVKM. Germline trimming cut 2 bases from V and 9 bases from J; bases unmatched to any gene: 8. The CDR3 DNA sequence: TGTGCCAGCAGTTTAGACAGGGGGGTGGGCATGCCCCAGCATTTT. Protein product: CASSLDRGVGMPQHF.

This clone was seen only a few times. The chain uses TRBV5-1 and TRBJ1-3, with 10 bases aligning to TRBD1. The V segment lost 4 bases and the J segment 3 bases; nucleotides outside the gene matches: 7. The CDR3 extends over 16 amino acids. Germline lookup yields CDR1 SGHRS and CDR2 YFSETQ. The CDR3: CASSREGTGDGNTIYF. The CDR3 DNA sequence: TGCGCCAGCAGCCGAGAAGGGACAGGGGATGGAAACACCATATATTTT.

The chain has TRBV9 and TRBJ2-1; possibly TRBD2 for D (6 bases). The CDR3 is made up of 13 amino acids. The germline V and J ends were trimmed by 7 bases and 1 base, with 9 bases remaining between them. CDR1 and CDR2 from the germline V gene are SGDLS and YYNGEE. In DNA form, the CDR3 reads TGTGCCAGCGGAGGGAGGTCCTACAATGAGCAGTTCTTC. This gives the protein CASGGRSYNEQFF.

This chain uses TRBV29-1 with TRBJ1-5, with 10 nucleotides matching TRBD1. The length of the CDR3 is 15 residues. Germline V lookup: CDR1 SQVTM, CDR2 ANQGSEA. V shed 6 bases and J 2 bases; nucleotides not matched to a gene: 7. CDR3 in DNA: TGCAGCGTGATTCCCGGGACAGGGGGCAATCAGCCCCAGCATTTT. This codes for CSVIPGTGGNQPQHF.

V usage is TRBV11-2 and J usage is TRBJ1-5; TRBD1 is a possible D gene (6 bases). CDR1 is SGHAT and CDR2 is FQNNGV in the germline V gene. Trimming shortened V by 3 bases and J by 7 bases, and 13 bases separated the two germline ends. There are 14 residues in the CDR3. The CDR3 coding sequence is TGTGCCAGCAGCTTGGCGGCAGGGGTCCAGCCCCAGCATTTT. Protein sequence: CASSLAAGVQPQHF.

The chain links TRBV3-1 (or the pseudogene TRBV3-2) to TRBJ1-4; D possibly corresponds to TRBD1 (5 bases). Germline-derived CDR1 and CDR2 are LGHDT and YNNKEL (reference sequence). CDR3 length: 19 amino acids. V dropped 0 bases and J dropped 8 bases, with 25 bases sitting between them. CDR3 loop: CASSQDRQGRGVIEEKLFF. The CDR3 DNA follows: TGTGCCAGCAGCCAAGATCGGCAGGGTCGGGGGGTGATAGAGGAAAAACTGTTTTTT.

The chain combines TRBV11-3 with TRBJ2-1; no clear D gene. Germline-derived CDR1 and CDR2 are SGHNT and YENEEA. The CDR3 is made up of 13 amino acids. V shed 1 base and J shed 5 bases, with 6 bases lying between them. The CDR3 bases are TGTGCCAGCAGCTTAGGAGCCAACAATGAGCAGTTCTTC. The encoded protein is CASSLGANNEQFF.

This chain uses TRBV7-6 with TRBJ2-7, with D possibly being TRBD2 (6 bases). From germline, CDR1 is SGHVS and CDR2 FNYEAQ. With 2 bases removed from V and 3 bases from J, the gap between germline ends came to 14 bases. The CDR3 has 15 residues. The CDR3 protein is CASSLSAGRSYEQYF. DNA for the CDR3: TGTGCCAGCAGCTTATCCGCGGGAAGGAGCTACGAGCAGTACTTC. The full variable domain, its missing parts supplied by reference TRBV7-6 and TRBJ2-7, is GAGVSQSPRYKVTKRGQDVALRCDPISGHVSLYWYRQALGQGPEFLTYFNYEAQQDKSGLPNDRFSAERPEGSISTLTIQRTEQRDSAMYRCASSLSAGRSYEQYFGPGTRLTVT.

Only one count was recorded for this clone. The J gene is TRBJ2-2, the V gene TRBV27; TRBD2 might be the D (7 bases). V gave up 6 bases and J gave up 0 bases, with 14 bases separating them. CDR3 length: 16 amino acids. Germline V gene sequence: CDR1 MNHEY, CDR2 SMNVEV (reference sequence). CDR3 sequence: CASRTRGTTNTGELFF. CDR3 coding DNA: TGTGCCAGCAGGACTAGGGGGACTACGAACACCGGGGAGCTGTTTTTT.

This sequence joins TRBV7-3 and TRBJ2-1; TRBD2 matches at 10 bases. Trimming removed 5 bases from V and 6 bases from J; junction bases left unmatched: 7. CDR1 and CDR2 from the germline V gene are SGHTA and FQGTGA. The CDR3 is 15 residues long. CDR3: CASSQRLAGGNEQFF. CDR3 bases: TGTGCCAGCAGCCAGCGACTAGCGGGCGGCAATGAGCAGTTCTTC.